This T cell receptor (beta chain) came from a study of long-term antiretroviral therapy in people with HIV. Investigators performed immunoSEQ version v3.0 at survey level. TCRdb keeps only in-frame clones here, not all; method: immunoSEQ multiplex PCR. The data show several thousand clones, with roughly four fifths seen just once and more than 20% held by the top ten. Trimming left V 1 base short and J 4 bases short, with 7 bases between. Germline V gene data show CDR1 as KGHSH and CDR2 as LQKENI. CDR3 length equals 13 residues. The genes are TRBV18 and TRBJ1-1; no clear D. The sample consisted of unsorted PBMCs, taken 0.6 years before starting antiretroviral therapy. This sequence was found in a man in his forties with HIV. The DNA for the CDR3 is TGTGCCAGCTCACCACAGGAGTTCACTGAAGCTTTCTTT. Translated, it gives CASSPQEFTEAFF.